This T cell receptor beta chain was recorded in a study of blood T cell repertoires in COVID-19. About the study: Specimens from acute and convalescent COVID-19 originated in the United States, Italy and Spain. T cells, B-cell-depleted T cells, or PBMCs provided the cDNA or gDNA that served as material.

Per the study methods: Estimated nucleated cell counts came from reference gene primer amplification. TCRdb's copy holds only in-frame clones and misses some; the assay was immunoSEQ multiplex PCR. V, J and clone size are those of that table, while D and trimming were read from the DNA. In the table there are over 20,000 clones, more than 70% of which are singletons. The J segment lost 1 base and the V segment lost 5 bases, leaving 6 bases of the junction unmatched. CDR1 is LNHNV and CDR2 is YYDKDF in the germline V gene (reference sequence). The CDR3 is 17 residues long. The V gene is TRBV15, the J gene TRBJ2-6; the match to TRBD2 covers 9 bases. Sequenced: peripheral blood. The sequence was collected from a human donor in a cohort sampled during active COVID-19. CDR3 sequence reads: CATSLAGRFSGANVLTF. The CDR3 DNA reads TGTGCCACCAGCCTAGCGGGAAGATTTTCTGGGGCCAACGTCCTGACTTTC.